The clone carrying this TCR beta chain has just a few counts. What it recognizes is unknown. Sequencing targeted expressed TCRB transcripts, as all isolated RNA had been reverse transcribed. The average output of naive, central memory and regulatory T cell samples was about 3.3 million reads. The method was immunoSEQ multiplex PCR; TCRdb's version includes in-frame clones alone and lacks a portion of them. The table lists 300,000 to 450,000 clones, approximately 12% of them singletons. This CDR3 spans 14 amino acids. Germline CDR1 and CDR2: MDHEN and SYDVKM. V lost 7 bases to trimming and J lost 4 bases, with 14 bases between them. This specimen comes from a study of beta chain features in type 1 diabetes. Across the whole study: Examination of sorted cells across all samples involved around 110 million cells. Study outcomes and limitations: TCRB CDR3s from Type 1 diabetes patients were moderately but significantly shorter in all four CD4+ subsets. Patients' naive, central memory and regulatory TCRB repertoires appeared more alike than those of healthy donors.

The purity of all sorted populations exceeded 98%. This clonotype was obtained from a woman aged 18 to 35 with type 1 diabetes. The sequencing sample was made of naive CD4+ T cells from blood. The chain carries TRBV28 and TRBJ2-1; maybe TRBD1 (5 bases). The CDR3 reads CASIAGLGYNEQFF. The CDR3 nucleotides read TGTGCCAGCATAGCAGGGTTAGGGTACAATGAGCAGTTCTTC.